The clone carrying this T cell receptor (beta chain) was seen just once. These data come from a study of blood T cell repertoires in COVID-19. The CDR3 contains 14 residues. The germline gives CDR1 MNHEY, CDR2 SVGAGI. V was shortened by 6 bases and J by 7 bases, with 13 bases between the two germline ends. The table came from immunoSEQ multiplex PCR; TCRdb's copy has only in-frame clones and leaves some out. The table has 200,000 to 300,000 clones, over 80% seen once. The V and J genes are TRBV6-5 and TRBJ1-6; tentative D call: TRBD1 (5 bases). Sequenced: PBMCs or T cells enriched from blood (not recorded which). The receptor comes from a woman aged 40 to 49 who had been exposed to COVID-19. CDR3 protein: CASSRGGRNSPLHF. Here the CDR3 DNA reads TGTGCCAGCAGCCGGGGGGGAAGGAATTCACCCCTCCACTTT.